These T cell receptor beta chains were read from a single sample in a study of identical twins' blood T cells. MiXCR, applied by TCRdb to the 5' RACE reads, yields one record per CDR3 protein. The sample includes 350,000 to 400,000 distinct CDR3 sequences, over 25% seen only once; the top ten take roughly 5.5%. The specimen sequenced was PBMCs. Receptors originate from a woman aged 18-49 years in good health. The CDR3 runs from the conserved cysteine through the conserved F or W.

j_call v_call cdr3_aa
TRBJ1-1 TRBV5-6 CASSLGHQNTEAFF
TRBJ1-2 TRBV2 CASSVTGTNYGYTF
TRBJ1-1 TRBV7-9 CASSSVGGDPEAFF
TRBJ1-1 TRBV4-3 CASSQEGGRINTEAFF
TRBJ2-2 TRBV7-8 CASSLVVFRQGRTGELFF
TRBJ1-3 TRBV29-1 CSVESLGNGNTIYF
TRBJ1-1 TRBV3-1 CASSQVATEAFF
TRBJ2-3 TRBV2 CASRGSGTDTQYF
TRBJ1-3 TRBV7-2 CASSLGGAANTIYF
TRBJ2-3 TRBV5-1 CASKPAPGITADTQYF
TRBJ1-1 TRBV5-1 CASSLSGGGSPEAFF
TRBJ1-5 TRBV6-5 CASRRGTNSNQPQHF
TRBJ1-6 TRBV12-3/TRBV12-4 CASSLTAGGNSPLHF
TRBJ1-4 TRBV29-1 CSVQGVGEKLFF
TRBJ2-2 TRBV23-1 CASSQYYAPNTGELFF
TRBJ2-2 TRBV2 CASSAQGSGELFF
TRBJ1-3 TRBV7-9 CASSLGQTNGNTIYF
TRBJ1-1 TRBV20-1 CSARSGRNTEAFF
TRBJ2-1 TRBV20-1 CSAIAGSYNEQFF
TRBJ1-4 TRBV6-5 CASSRGQGYWKLFF
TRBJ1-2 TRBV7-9 CASSSPGGFDYTF
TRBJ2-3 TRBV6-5 CASSYGRAPDTQYF
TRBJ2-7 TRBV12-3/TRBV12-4 CASSFLSPRGAYEQYF
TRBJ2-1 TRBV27 CASIRDRIYNEQFF
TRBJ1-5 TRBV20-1 CSAEDRPNQPQHF
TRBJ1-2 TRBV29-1 CSVPTGPNYGYTF
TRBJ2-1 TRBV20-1 CSASGGTYNEQFF